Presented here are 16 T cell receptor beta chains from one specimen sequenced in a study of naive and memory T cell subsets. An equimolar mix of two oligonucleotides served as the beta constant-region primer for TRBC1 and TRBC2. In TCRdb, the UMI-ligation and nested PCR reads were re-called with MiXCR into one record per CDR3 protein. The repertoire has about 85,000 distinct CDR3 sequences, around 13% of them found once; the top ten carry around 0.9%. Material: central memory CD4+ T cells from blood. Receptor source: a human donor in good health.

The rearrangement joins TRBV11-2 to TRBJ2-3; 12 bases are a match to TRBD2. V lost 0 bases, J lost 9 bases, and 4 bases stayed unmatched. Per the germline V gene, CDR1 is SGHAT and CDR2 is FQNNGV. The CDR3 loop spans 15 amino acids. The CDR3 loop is CASSLDRLAGGTQYF. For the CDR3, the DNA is TGTGCCAGCAGCTTAGATCGTCTAGCGGGGGGGACGCAGTATTTT.

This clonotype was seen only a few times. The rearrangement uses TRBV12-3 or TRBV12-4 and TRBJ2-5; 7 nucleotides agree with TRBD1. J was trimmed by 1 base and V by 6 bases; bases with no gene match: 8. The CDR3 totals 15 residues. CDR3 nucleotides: TGTGCCAGCAGCTTTCTCGAGGGGGCCCAAGAGACCCAGTACTTC. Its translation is CASSFLEGAQETQYF.

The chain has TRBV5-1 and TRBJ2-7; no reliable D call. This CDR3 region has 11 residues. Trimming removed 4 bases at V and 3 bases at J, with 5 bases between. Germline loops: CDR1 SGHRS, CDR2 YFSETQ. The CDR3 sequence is CASSNRYEQYF. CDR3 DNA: TGCGCCAGCAGCAACCGCTACGAGCAGTACTTC. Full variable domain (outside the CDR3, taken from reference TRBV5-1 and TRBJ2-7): KAGVTQTPRYLIKTRGQQVTLSCSPISGHRSVSWYQQTPGQGLQFLFEYFSETQRNKGNFPGRFSGRQFSNSRSEMNVSTLELGDSALYLCASSNRYEQYFGPGTRLTVT.

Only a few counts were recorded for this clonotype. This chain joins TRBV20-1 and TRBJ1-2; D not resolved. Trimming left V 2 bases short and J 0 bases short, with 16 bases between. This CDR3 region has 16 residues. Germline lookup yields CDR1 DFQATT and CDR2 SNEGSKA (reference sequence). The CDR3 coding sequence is TGCAGTGCTAGATACTCTACAGCGAACACTAACTATGGCTACACCTTC. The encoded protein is CSARYSTANTNYGYTF.

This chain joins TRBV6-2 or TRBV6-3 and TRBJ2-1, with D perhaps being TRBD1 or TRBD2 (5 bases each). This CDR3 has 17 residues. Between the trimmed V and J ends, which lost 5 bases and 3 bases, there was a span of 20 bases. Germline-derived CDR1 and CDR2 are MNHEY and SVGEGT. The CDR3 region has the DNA TGTGCCAGCAGTAGAGATCCAGGGAGTTGGGTCTACAATGAGCAGTTCTTC. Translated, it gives CASSRDPGSWVYNEQFF.

In DNA form, the CDR3 reads TGCGCCAGCAGGGTACAGGGGGTGAACACCGGGGAGCTGTTTTTT. It specifies CASRVQGVNTGELFF. The J gene is TRBJ2-2, the V gene TRBV5-1; TRBD1 agrees at 8 bases. Germline V CDR1 and CDR2: SGHRS, YFSETQ. V lost 5 bases, J lost 1 base, and 4 bases stayed unmatched. This CDR3 contains 15 residues.

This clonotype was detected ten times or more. The DNA for the CDR3 is TGCAGCGGACTCCCCAGGGTTAGGGGGCAAGAGACCCAGTACTTC. This sequence encodes CSGLPRVRGQETQYF. The rearrangement links TRBV29-1 to TRBJ2-5, with a weak D call TRBD1 (6 bases). The germline V and J ends were trimmed by 7 bases and 2 bases, with 20 bases remaining between them. The length of the CDR3 is 15 residues. Germline CDR1 is SQVTM and CDR2 is ANQGSEA.

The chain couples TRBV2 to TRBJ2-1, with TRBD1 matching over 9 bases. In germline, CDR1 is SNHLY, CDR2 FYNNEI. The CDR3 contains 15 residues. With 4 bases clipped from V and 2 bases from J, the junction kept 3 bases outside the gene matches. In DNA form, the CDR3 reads TGTGCCAGCAGTGTAAACAGGGGGCCCTACAATGAGCAGTTCTTC. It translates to CASSVNRGPYNEQFF.

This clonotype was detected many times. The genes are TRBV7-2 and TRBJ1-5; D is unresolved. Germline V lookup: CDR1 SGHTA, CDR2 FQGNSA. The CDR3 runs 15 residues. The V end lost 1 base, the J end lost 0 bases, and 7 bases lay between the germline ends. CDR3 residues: CASSLEQNSNQPQHF. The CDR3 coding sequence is TGTGCCAGCAGCTTAGAACAGAATAGCAATCAGCCCCAGCATTTT.

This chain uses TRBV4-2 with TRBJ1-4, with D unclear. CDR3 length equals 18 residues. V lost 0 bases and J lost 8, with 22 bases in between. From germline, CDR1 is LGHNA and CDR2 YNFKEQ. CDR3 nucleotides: TGTGCCAGCAGCCAAGATCGTCTTGGCACCGTGGACGTAGAAAAACTGTTTTTT. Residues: CASSQDRLGTVDVEKLFF.

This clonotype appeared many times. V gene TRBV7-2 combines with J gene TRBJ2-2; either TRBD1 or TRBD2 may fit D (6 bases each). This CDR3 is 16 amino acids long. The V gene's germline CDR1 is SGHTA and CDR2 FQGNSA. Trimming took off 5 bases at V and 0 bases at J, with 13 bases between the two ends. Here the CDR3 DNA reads TGTGCCAGCAGCCACAGGGCGGGACCGAACACCGGGGAGCTGTTTTTT. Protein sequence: CASSHRAGPNTGELFF.

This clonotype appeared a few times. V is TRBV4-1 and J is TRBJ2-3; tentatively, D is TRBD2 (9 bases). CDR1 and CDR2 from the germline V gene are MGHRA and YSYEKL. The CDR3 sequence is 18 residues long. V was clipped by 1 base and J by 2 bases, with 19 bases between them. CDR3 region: CASSQGRGRGRATDTQYF. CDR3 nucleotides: TGCGCCAGCAGCCAAGGCAGGGGGCGCGGGAGGGCCACAGATACGCAGTATTTT.

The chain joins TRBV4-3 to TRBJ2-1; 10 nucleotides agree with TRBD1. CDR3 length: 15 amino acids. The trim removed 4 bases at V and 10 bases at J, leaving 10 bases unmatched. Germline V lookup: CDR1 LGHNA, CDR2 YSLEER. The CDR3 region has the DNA TGCGCCAGCAGCCCAAAGGGACAGGGGAGCGAGGAGCAGTTCTTC. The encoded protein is CASSPKGQGSEEQFF.

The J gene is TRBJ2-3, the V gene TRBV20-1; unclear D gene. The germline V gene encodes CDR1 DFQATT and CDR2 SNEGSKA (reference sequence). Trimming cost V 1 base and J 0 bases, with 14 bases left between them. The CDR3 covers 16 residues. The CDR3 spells CSARASATFSTDTQYF. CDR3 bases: TGCAGTGCTAGAGCGTCGGCGACCTTTAGCACAGATACGCAGTATTTT.

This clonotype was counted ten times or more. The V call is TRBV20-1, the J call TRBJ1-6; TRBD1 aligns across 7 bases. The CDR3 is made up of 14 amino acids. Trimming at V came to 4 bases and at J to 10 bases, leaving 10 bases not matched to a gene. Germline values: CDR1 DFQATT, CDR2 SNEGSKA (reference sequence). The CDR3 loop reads CSANGQDGYSPLHF. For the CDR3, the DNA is TGCAGTGCTAACGGACAGGACGGATACTCACCCCTCCACTTT.

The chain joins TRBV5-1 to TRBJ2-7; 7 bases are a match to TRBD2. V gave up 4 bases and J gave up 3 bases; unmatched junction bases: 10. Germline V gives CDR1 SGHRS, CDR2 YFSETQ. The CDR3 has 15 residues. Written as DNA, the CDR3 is TGCGCCAGCAGCGTACCAACTAGCGTGAGCTACGAGCAGTACTTC. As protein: CASSVPTSVSYEQYF.